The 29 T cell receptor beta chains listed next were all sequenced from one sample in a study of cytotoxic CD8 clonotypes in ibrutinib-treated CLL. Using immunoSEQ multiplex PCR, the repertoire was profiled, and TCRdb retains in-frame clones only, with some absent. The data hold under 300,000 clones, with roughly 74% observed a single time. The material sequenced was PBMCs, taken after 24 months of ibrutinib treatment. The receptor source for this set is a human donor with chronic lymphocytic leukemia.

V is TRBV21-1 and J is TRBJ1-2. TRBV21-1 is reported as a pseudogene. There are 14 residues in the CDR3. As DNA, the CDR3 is TGTGCCAGCAGCGCTCGCACAGCGAACTATGGCTACACCTTC. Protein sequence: CASSARTANYGYTF.

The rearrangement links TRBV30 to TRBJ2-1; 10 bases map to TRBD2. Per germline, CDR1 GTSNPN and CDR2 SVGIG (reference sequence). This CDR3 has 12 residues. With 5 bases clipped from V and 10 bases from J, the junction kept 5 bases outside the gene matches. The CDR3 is CAWEAGGHEQFF. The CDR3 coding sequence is TGTGCCTGGGAAGCGGGAGGGCACGAGCAGTTCTTC.

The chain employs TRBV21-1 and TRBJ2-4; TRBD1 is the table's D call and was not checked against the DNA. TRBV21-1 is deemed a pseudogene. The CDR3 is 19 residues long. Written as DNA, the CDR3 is TGTGCCAGCAGCAGGGAAAACAGGGTCAGGAGAAAAGCCAAAAACATTCAGTACTTC. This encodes CASSRENRVRRKAKNIQYF.

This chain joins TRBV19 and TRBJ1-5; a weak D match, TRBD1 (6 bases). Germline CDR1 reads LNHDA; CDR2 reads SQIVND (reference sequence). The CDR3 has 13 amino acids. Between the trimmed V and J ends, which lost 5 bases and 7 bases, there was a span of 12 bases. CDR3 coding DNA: TGTGCCAGTAGTGCAGGGGTCTGCCAGCCCCAGCATTTT. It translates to CASSAGVCQPQHF. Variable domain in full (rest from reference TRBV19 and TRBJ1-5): DGGITQSPKYLFRKEGQNVTLSCEQNLNHDAMYWYRQDPGQGLRLIYYSQIVNDFQKGDIAEGYSVSREKKESFPLTVTSAQKNPTAFYLCASSAGVCQPQHFGDGTRLSIL.

CDR3 protein: CASRQGAGNEQFF. CDR3 nucleotides: TGTGCCAGCCGACAGGGGGCGGGTAATGAGCAGTTCTTC. V gene TRBV10-3 combines with J gene TRBJ2-1, with 10 bases fitting TRBD1. J gave up 7 bases and V 10 bases, and 7 bases lay outside the gene matches. Germline-derived CDR1 and CDR2 are ENHRY and SYGVKD. This CDR3 has 13 residues.

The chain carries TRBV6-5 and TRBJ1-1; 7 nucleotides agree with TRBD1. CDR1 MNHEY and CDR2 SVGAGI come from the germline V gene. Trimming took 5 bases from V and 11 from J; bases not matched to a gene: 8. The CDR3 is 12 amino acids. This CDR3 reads CASSPETGTAFF. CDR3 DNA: TGTGCCAGCAGTCCAGAGACAGGGACGGCTTTCTTT.

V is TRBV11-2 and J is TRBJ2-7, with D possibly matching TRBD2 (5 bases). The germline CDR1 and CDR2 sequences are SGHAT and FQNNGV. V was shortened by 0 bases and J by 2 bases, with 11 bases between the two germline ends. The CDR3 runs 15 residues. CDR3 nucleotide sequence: TGTGCCAGCAGCTTAGATCCGGGGATCACCTACGAGCAGTACTTC. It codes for CASSLDPGITYEQYF.

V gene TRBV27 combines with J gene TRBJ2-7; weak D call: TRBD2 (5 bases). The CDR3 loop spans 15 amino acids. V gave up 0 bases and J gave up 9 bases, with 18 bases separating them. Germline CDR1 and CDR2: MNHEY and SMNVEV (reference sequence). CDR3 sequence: CASSLSPESGMWQYF. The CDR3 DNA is TGTGCCAGCAGTTTATCCCCCGAGTCGGGAATGTGGCAGTACTTC.

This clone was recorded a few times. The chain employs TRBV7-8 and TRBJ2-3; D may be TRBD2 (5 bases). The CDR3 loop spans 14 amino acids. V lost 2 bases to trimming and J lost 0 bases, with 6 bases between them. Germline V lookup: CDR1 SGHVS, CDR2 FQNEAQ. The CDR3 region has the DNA TGTGCCAGCAGCTTACAGCGGAGCACAGATACGCAGTATTTT. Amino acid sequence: CASSLQRSTDTQYF.

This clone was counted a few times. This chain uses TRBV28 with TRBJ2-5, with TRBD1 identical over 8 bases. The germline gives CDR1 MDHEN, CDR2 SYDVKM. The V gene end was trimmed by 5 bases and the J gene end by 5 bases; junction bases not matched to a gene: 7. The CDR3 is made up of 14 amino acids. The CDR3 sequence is CASSARTGQETQYF. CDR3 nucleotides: TGTGCCAGCAGTGCCCGGACAGGGCAGGAGACCCAGTACTTC.

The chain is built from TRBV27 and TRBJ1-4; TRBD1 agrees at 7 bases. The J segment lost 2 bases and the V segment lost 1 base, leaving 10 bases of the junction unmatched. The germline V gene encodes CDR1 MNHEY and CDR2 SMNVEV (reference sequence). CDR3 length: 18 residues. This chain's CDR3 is CASSLFPPQGGTNEKLFF. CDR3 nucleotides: TGTGCCAGCAGTTTATTTCCCCCCCAGGGGGGCACTAATGAAAAACTGTTTTTT.

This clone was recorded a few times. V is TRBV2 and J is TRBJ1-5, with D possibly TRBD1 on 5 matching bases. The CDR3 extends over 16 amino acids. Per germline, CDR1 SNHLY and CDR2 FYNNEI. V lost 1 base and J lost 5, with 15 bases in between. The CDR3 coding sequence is TGTGCCAGCAGTGAAGAACAGGCGTATATCCATCAGCCCCAGCATTTT. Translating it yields CASSEEQAYIHQPQHF.

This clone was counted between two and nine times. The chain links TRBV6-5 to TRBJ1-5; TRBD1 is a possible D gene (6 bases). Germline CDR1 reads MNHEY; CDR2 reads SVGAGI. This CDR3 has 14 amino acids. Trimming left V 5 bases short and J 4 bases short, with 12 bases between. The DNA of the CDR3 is TGTGCCAGCAGTGACGCACAGGGAAATCAGCCCCAGCATTTT. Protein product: CASSDAQGNQPQHF.

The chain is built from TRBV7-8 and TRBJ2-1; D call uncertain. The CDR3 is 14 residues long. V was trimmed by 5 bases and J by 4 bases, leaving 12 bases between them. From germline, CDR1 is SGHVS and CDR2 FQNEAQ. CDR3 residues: CASSTATPYNEQFF. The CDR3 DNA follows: TGTGCCAGCAGCACGGCGACCCCTTACAATGAGCAGTTCTTC. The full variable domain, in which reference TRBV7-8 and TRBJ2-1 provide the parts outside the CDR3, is GAGVSQSPRYKVAKRGQDVALRCDPISGHVSLFWYQQALGQGPEFLTYFQNEAQLDKSGLPSDRFFAERPEGSVSTLKIQRTQQEDSAVYLCASSTATPYNEQFFGPGTRLTVL.

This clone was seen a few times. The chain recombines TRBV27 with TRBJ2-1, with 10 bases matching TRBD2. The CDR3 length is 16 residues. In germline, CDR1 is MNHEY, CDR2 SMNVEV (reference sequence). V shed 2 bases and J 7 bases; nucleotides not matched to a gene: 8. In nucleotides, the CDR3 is TGTGCCAGCAGTTTACTGGCAGCGGGAGGGGAGAATGAGCAGTTCTTC. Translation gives CASSLLAAGGENEQFF.

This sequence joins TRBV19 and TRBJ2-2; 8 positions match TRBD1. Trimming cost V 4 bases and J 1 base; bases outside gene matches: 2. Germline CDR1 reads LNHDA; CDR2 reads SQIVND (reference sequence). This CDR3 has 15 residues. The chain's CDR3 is CASSRDRGNTGELFF. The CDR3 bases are TGTGCCAGTAGTAGAGACAGGGGGAACACCGGGGAGCTGTTTTTT.

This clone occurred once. The CDR3 bases are TGTGCCAGCTCACCGCCAGGGTCCCAGAACACTGAAGCTTTCTTT. As protein: CASSPPGSQNTEAFF. V gene TRBV18 combines with J gene TRBJ1-1; D is possibly TRBD1 (5 bases). The germline V and J ends were trimmed by 3 bases and 1 base, with 12 bases remaining between them. Germline assignment: CDR1 KGHSH and CDR2 LQKENI. The CDR3 totals 15 residues.

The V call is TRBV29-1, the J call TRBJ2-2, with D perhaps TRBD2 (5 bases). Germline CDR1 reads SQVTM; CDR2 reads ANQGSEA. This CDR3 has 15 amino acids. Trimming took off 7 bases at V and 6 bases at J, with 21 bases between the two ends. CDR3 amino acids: CSALSLTRRPGELFF. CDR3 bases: TGCAGCGCCCTCTCTCTAACTAGGAGACCCGGGGAGCTGTTTTTT.

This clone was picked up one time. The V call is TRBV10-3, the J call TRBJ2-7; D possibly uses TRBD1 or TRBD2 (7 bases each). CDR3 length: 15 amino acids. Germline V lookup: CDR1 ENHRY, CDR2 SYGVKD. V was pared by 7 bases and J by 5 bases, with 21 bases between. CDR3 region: CAIIRTDREGDEQYF. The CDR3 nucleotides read TGTGCCATCATTAGAACCGACAGGGAGGGTGACGAGCAGTACTTC.

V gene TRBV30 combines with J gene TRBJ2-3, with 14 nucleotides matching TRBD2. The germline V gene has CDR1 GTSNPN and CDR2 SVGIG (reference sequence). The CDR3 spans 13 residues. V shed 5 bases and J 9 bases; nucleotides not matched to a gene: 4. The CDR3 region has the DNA TGTGCCTGGGGGACTAGCGGGAGTACAACGCAGTATTTT. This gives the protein CAWGTSGSTTQYF.

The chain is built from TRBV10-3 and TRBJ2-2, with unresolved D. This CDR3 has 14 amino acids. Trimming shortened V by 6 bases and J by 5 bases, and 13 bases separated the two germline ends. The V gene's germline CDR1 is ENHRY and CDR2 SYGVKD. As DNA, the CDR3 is TGTGCCATCAGCCTGGACCTTATGACCGGGGAGCTGTTTTTT. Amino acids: CAISLDLMTGELFF.

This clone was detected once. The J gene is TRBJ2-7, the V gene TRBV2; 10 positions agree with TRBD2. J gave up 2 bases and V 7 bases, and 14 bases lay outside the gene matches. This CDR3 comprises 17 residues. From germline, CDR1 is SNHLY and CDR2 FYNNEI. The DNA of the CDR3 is TGTGCCAGCATCCCCGGGCCGGGACTAGCGCCAACCTACGAGCAGTACTTC. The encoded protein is CASIPGPGLAPTYEQYF.

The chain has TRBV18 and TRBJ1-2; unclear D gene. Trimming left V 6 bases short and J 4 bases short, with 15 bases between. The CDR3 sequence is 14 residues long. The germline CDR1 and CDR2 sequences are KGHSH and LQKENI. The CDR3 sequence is CASSIEGISYGYTF. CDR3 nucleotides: TGTGCCAGCTCTATAGAGGGCATCTCCTATGGCTACACCTTC.

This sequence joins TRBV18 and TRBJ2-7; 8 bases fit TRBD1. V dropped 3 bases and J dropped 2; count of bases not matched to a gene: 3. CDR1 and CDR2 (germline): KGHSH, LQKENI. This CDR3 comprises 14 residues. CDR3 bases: TGTGCCAGCTCACCCCCAGGGGGCGCCTACGAGCAGTACTTC. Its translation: CASSPPGGAYEQYF.

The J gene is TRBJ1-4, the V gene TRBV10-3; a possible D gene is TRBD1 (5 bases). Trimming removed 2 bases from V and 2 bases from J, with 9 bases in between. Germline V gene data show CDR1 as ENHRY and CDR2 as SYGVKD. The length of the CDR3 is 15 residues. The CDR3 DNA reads TGTGCCATCAGTGAGGGTCAGGGTACTAATGAAAAACTGTTTTTT. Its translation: CAISEGQGTNEKLFF.

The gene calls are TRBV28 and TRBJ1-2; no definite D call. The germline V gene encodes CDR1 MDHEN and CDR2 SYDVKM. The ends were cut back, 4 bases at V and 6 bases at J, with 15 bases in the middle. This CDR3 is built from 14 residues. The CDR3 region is CASSSGLETHGYTF. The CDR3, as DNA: TGTGCCAGCAGTTCAGGACTGGAAACCCATGGCTACACCTTC.

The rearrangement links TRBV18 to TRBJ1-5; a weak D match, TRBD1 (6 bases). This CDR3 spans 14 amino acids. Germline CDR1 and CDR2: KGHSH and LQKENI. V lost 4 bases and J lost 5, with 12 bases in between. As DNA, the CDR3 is TGTGCCAGCTCACAAGGGCAGGGGTATCAGCCCCAGCATTTT. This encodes CASSQGQGYQPQHF.

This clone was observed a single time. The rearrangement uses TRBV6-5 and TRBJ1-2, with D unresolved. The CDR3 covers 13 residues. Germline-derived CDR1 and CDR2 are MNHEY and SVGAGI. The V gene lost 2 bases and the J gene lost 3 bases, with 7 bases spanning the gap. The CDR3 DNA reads TGTGCCAGCAGTTACGGAGGAGACTATGGCTACACCTTC. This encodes CASSYGGDYGYTF.

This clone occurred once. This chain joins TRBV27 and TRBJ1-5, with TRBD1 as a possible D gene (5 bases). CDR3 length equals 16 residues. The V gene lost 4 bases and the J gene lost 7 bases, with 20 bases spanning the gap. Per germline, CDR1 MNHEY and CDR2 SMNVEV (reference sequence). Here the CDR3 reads CASSSGLGGFGQPQHF. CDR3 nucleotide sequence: TGTGCCAGCAGTTCGGGCCTCGGGGGGTTCGGGCAGCCCCAGCATTTT.